These 5 T cell receptor beta chains share one sample of origin, sequenced in a study of T cells in Graves' hyperthyroidism and ophthalmopathy. TCR beta CDR3 regions were amplified from RNA transcripts. An initial round of RT-PCR targeting the TCR CDR3 relied on the HTBI primer set. TCRdb re-called the multiplex PCR reads with MiXCR, one entry per CDR3 protein. The sample lists about 360,000 distinct CDR3 sequences, over 10% occurring once. Sequenced: blood. The origin of the receptors is a woman aged 18 to 35 with Graves' hyperthyroidism.

On this clonotype: Since the CDR3 does not end with the conserved phenylalanine or tryptophan, this likely comes from a read error. The chain has TRBV11-2 and TRBJ2-7; D might be TRBD1 (5 bases). The CDR3 is made up of 15 amino acids. The V gene lost 2 bases and the J gene lost 0 bases, with 11 bases spanning the gap. Germline V lookup: CDR1 SGHAT, CDR2 FQNNGV. CDR3 nucleotide sequence: TGTGCCAGCAGCTTATATGAGGACAACTCCTACGAGCAGTACCTC. It yields the protein CASSLYEDNSYEQYL.

This clonotype was seen many times. The chain employs TRBV28 and TRBJ1-4; D ambiguous. In germline, CDR1 is MDHEN, CDR2 SYDVKM. The V end lost 9 bases, the J end lost 8 bases, and 22 bases lay between the germline ends. This CDR3 has 15 residues. CDR3 coding DNA: TGTGCCAGTTTACGAGCTGACCTGGCCGGGGAAAAACTGTTTTTT. It encodes CASLRADLAGEKLFF.

The genes are TRBV19 and TRBJ2-7; TRBD1 aligns across 7 bases. V lost 7 bases, J lost 6 bases, and 9 bases stayed unmatched. CDR1 LNHDA and CDR2 SQIVND come from the germline V gene (reference sequence). The CDR3 is 13 residues long. CDR3 in DNA: TGTGCCAGTAATCCGACAGGGTCTGGCGAGCAGTACTTC. Its translation is CASNPTGSGEQYF.

This clonotype has a single count. The chain employs TRBV7-2 and TRBJ2-3; D possibly corresponds to TRBD2 (5 bases). The CDR3 sequence is 17 residues long. CDR1 SGHTA and CDR2 FQGNSA come from the germline V gene. Deletions cut 5 bases from V and 1 base from J, with 19 bases between. The CDR3 coding sequence is TGTGCCAGCAGCCAGAAAGAGGGCGGGCCCGGCACAGATACGCAGTATTTT. Translation gives CASSQKEGGPGTDTQYF. Variable domain in full (rest from reference TRBV7-2 and TRBJ2-3): GAGVSQSPSNKVTEKGKDVELRCDPISGHTALYWYRQSLGQGLEFLIYFQGNSAPDKSGLPSDRFSAERTGGSVSTLTIQRTQQEDSAVYLCASSQKEGGPGTDTQYFGPGTRLTVL.

This clonotype was detected a few times. This chain joins TRBV5-8 and TRBJ2-3, with 12 bases matching TRBD2. Trimming took 1 base from V and 1 from J; bases not matched to a gene: 4. The CDR3 spans 17 residues. Per germline, CDR1 SGHTS and CDR2 YDEGEE. The CDR3 sequence: CASSLRLAGDGTDTQYF. CDR3 nucleotides: TGTGCCAGCAGCTTGAGACTAGCGGGAGACGGCACAGATACGCAGTATTTT.